Here is one T cell receptor (beta chain) with its context. This CDR3 spans 14 amino acids. Germline CDR1 is SGHTA and CDR2 is FQGNSA. Trimming cost V 5 bases and J 1 base, with 12 bases left between them. The sample comes from a study of CD8+ T cells in alopecia areata. Treatment: oral pan-JAK inhibitor, 5-10 mg twice daily. Extraction of RNA preceded its reverse transcription into cDNA, which served as the sequencing template. Data came from immunoSEQ multiplex PCR; TCRdb stores just in-frame clones and leaves some out. The data show about 190,000 clones, with around 56% seen just once and around 0.69% held by the top ten.

The V gene is TRBV7-2, the J gene TRBJ2-7, with TRBD1 as a possible D gene (5 bases). The TCR comes from a human donor with alopecia areata. The sample consisted of CD4+ T cells sorted from blood, taken at week 4, from a patient treated with tofacitinib. The CDR3, as DNA: TGTGCCAGCAGCCTATCTCAGGGATCCTACGAGCAGTACTTC. It specifies CASSLSQGSYEQYF.